This TCR beta chain is from a study of PD-1 blockade in classical Hodgkin lymphoma. This CDR3 has 15 residues. Trimming cost V 8 bases and J 1 base, with 18 bases left between them. Germline V CDR1 and CDR2: MDHEN, SYDVKM. The repertoire was sequenced with immunoSEQ multiplex PCR; TCRdb's copy has only in-frame clones and lacks some. The table shows over 50,000 clones, with 87% occurring only once. Concerning this clone: Its antigen is not known.

Regarding time point: cycle 4 day 1 (C4D1), after about 6 weeks of nivolumab. Brentuximab vedotin exposure varied, and every patient relapsed after autologous stem cell transplantation. Relapsed/refractory classical Hodgkin lymphoma patients had complete, partial or progressive responses. Notes on the study in general: By C4D1, CD4+ diversity increased significantly, especially in complete responders.

The chain has TRBV28 and TRBJ2-7; maybe TRBD2 (7 bases). The sample in question was peripheral blood mononuclear cells (PBMCs), obtained before the fourth cycle of nivolumab. The receptor's source is a human donor with classical Hodgkin lymphoma. The CDR3 coding sequence is TGTGCCAGCCGGGGGGCGGGGATTTTGTCCTACGAGCAGTACTTC. Its translation: CASRGAGILSYEQYF.